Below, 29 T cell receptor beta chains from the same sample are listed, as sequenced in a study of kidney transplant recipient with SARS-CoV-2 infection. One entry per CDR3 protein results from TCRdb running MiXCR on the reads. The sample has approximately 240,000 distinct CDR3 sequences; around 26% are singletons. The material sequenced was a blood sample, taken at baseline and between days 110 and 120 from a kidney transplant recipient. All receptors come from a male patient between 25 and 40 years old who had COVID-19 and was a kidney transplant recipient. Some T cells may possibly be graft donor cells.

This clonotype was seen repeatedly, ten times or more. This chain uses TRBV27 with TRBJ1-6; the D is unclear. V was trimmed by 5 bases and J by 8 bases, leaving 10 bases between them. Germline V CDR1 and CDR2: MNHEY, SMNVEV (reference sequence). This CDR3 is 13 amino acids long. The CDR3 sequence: CASSARGDSPLHF. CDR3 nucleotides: TGTGCCAGCAGTGCGCGTGGGGATTCACCCCTCCACTTT.

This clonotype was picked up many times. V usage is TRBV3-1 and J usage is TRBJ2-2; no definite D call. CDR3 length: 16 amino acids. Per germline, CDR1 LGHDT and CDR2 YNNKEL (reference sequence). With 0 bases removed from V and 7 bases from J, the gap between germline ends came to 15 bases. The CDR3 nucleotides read TGTGCCAGCAGCCAAGAACCCAGTTGGCCCCACGGGGAGCTGTTTTTT. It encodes CASSQEPSWPHGELFF.

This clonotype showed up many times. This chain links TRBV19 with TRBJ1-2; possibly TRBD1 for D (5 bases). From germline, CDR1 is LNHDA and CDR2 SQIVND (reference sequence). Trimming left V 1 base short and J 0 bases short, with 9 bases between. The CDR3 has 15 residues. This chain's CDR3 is CASSIVWGTNYGYTF. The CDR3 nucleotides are TGTGCCAGTAGTATAGTCTGGGGGACTAACTATGGCTACACCTTC.

The CDR3 protein is CASSLQPGGNTGELFF. CDR3 coding DNA: TGTGCCAGCAGCTTACAACCGGGAGGTAACACCGGGGAGCTGTTTTTT. The chain employs TRBV11-2 and TRBJ2-2, with 7 bases matching TRBD2. CDR1 is SGHAT and CDR2 is FQNNGV in the germline V gene. CDR3 length: 16 amino acids. V shed 2 bases and J 2 bases; nucleotides not matched to a gene: 5.

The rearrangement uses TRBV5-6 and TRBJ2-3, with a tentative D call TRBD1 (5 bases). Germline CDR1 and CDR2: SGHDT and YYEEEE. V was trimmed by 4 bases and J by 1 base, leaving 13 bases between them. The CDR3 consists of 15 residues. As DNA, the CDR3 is TGTGCCAGCAGCGCAGACAGAGTAGGCACAGATACGCAGTATTTT. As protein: CASSADRVGTDTQYF.

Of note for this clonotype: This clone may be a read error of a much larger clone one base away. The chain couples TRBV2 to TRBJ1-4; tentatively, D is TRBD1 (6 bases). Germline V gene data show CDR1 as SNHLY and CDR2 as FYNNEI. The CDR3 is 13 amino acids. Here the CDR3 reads CTSRGGVNEKLFF. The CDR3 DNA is TGTACCAGCAGGGGCGGGGTGAATGAAAAACTGTTTTTT.

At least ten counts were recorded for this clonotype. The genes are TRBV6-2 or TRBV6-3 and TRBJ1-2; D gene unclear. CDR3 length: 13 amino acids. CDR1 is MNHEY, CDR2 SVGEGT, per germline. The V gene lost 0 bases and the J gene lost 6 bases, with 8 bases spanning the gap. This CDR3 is CASSYSSLHGYTF. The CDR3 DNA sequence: TGTGCCAGCAGTTACTCCTCCCTTCATGGCTACACCTTC.

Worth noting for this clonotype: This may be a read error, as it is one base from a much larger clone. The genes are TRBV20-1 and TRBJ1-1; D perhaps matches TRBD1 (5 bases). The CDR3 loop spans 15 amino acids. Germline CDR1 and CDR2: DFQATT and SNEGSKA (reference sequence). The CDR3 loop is CSAIPPGRMNTAAFF. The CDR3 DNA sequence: TGCAGTGCTATCCCCCCAGGGAGGATGAACACTGCAGCTTTCTTT.

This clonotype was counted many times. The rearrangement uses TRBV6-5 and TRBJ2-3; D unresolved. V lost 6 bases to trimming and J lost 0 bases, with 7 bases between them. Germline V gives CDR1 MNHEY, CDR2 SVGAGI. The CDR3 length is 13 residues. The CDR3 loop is CASRGFSTDTQYF. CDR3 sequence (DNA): TGTGCCAGCAGGGGATTTAGCACAGATACGCAGTATTTT.

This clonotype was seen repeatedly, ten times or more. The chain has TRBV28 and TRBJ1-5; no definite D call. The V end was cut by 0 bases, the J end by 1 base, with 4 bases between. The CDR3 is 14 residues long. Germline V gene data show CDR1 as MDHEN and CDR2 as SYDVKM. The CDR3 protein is CASSLWGSNQPQHF. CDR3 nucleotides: TGTGCCAGCAGTTTATGGGGCAGCAATCAGCCCCAGCATTTT.

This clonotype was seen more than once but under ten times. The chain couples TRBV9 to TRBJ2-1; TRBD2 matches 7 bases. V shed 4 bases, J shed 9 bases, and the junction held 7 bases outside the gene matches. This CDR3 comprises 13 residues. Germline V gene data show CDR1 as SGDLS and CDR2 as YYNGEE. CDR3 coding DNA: TGTGCCAGCAGCATAACTAGCGTAGGTGAGCAGTTCTTC. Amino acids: CASSITSVGEQFF.

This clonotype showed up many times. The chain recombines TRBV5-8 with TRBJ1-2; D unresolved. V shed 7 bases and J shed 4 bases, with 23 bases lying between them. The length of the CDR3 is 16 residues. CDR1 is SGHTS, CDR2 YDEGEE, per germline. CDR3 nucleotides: TGTGCCAGCTGTTTCCGTCATCCACGAAAGACCTATGGCTACACCTTC. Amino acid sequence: CASCFRHPRKTYGYTF.

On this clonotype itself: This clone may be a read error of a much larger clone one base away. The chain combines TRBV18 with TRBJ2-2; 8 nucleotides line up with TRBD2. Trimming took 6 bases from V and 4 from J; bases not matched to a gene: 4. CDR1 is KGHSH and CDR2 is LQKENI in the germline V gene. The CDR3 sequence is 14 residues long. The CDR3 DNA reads TGTGCCAGCTCGAACGGGGGGGGCACCGGGGAGCTGTTTTTT. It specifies CASSNGGGTGELFF.

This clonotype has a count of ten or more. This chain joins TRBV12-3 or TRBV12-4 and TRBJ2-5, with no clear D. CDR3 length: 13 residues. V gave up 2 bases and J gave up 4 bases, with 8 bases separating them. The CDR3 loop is CASSLTLGETQYF. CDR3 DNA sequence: TGTGCCAGCAGTTTAACTCTAGGAGAGACCCAGTACTTC.

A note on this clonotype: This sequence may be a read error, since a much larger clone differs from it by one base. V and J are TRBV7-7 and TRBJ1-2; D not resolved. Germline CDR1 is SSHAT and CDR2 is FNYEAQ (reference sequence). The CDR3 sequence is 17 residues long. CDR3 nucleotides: TGTGCCAGCAGCGCAATGGGTAAGTGCCGAAAGACCTATGGCTACGCCTTC. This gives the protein CASSAMGKCRKTYGYAF.

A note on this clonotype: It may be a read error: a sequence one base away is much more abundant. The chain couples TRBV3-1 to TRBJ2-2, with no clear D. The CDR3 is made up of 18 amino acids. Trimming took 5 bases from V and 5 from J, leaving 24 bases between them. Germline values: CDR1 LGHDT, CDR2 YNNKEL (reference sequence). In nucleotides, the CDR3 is TGTGCCAGCAGCACGTGGTCTCCCACTTCAGGCTTGACCGGGGAGCTGTTTTTT. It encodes CASSTWSPTSGLTGELFF.

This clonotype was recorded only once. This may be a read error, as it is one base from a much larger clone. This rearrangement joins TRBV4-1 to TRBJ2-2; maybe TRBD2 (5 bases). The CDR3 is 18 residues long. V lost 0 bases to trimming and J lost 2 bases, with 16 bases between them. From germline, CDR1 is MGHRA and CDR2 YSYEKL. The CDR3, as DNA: TGCGCCAGCAGCCAAGATGAAGCTTTCGGGGAAAACACCGGGGAGCTGTTTTTT. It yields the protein CASSQDEAFGENTGELFF.

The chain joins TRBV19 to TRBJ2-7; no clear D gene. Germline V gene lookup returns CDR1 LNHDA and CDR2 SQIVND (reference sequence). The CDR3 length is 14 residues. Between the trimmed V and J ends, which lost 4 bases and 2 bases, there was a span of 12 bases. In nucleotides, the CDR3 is TGTGCCAGTAGTAGGGATCCCCTGACCTACGAGCAGTACTTC. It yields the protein CASSRDPLTYEQYF.

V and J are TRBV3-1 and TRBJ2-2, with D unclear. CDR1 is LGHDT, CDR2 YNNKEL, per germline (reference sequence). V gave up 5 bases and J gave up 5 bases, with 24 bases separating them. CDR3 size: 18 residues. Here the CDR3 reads CASSGNNPISGLTGELFF. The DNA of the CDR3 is TGTGCCAGCAGCGGCAACAATCCCATTTCAGGCTTGACCGGGGAGCTGTTTTTT.

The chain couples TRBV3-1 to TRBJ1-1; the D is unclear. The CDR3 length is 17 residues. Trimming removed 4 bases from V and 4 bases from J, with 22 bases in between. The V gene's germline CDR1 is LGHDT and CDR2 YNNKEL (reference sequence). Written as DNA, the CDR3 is TGTGCCAGCAGCCCATCAATCCCCATTTCAATTCGCACTGAAGCTTTCTTT. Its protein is CASSPSIPISIRTEAFF. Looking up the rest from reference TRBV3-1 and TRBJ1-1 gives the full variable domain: DTAVSQTPKYLVTQMGNDKSIKCEQNLGHDTMYWYKQDSKKFLKIMFSYNNKELIINETVPNRFSPKSPDKAHLNLHINSLELGDSAVYFCASSPSIPISIRTEAFFGQGTRLTVV.

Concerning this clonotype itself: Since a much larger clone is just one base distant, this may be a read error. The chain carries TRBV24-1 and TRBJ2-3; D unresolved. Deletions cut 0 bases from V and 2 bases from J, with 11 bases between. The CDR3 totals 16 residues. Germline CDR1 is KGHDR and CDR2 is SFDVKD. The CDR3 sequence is CATSDLRLMDTDTQYF. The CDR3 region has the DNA TGTGCCACCAGTGATTTGAGACTCATGGACACAGATACGCAGTATTTT.

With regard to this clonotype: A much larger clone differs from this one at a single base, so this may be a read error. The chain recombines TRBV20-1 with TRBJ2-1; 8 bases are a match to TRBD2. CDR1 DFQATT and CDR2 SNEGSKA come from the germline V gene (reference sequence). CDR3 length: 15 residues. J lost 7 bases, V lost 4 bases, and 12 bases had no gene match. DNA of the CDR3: TGCAGTGCTACCGCCGGGACTAGGGACACTAATGAGCAGTTCTTC. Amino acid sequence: CSATAGTRDTNEQFF.

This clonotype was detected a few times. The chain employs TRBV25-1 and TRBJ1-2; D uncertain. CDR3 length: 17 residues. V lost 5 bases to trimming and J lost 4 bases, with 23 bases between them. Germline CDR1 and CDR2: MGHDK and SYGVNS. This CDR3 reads CASSRRTELGKTYGYTF. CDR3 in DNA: TGTGCCAGCAGTCGACGTACAGAACTGGGAAAGACCTATGGCTACACCTTC.

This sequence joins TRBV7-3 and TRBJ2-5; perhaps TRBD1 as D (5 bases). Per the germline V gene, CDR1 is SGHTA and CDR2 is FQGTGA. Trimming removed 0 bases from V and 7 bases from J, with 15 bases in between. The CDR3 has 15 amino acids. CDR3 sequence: CASSLTQGPLGTQYF. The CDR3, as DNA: TGTGCCAGCAGCTTAACCCAGGGCCCTCTTGGGACCCAGTACTTC.

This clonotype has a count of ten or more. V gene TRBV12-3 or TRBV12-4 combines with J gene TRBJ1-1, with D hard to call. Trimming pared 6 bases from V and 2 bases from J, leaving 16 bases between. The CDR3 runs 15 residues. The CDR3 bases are TGTGCCAGCAGACCGGCGAGGCGCGGTAACACTGAAGCTTTCTTT. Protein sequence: CASRPARRGNTEAFF.

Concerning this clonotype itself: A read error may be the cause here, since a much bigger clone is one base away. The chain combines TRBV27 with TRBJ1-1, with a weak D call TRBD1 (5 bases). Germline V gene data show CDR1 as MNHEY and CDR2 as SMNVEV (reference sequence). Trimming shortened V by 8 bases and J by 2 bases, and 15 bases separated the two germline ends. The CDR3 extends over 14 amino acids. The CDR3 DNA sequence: TGTGCCAGCCGTTCAGGGACGTACAACACTGAAGCTTTCTTT. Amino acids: CASRSGTYNTEAFF.

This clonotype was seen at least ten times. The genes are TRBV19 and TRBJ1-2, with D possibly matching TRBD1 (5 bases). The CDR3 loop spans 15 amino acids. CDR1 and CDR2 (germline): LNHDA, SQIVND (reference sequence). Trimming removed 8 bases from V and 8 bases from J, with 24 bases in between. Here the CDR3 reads CASSTDSFGYLGYTF. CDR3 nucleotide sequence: TGTGCCAGTTCTACCGACAGTTTTGGGTATCTAGGCTACACCTTC.

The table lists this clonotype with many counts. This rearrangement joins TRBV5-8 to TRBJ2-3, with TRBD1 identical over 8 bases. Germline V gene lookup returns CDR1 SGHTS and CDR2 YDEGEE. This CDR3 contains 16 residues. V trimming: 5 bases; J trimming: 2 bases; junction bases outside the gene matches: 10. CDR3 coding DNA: TGTGCCAGCAGAGACGGGACAGGAAGTTTCACAGATACGCAGTATTTT. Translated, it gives CASRDGTGSFTDTQYF.

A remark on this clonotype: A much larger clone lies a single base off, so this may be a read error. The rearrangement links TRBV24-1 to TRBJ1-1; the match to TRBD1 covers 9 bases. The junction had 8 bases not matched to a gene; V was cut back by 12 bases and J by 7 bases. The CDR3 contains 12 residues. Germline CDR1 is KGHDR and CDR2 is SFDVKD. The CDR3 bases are TGTGCCGCGGGACAGGGTCGCATTGAAGCTTTCTTT. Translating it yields CAAGQGRIEAFF.